This TCR beta chain was sequenced for a study of cytomegalovirus exposure and HLA in healthy donors. Study findings and constraints: There were 164 TCR beta chains listed as cytomegalovirus-associated. The tendency of first-cohort TCR clusters to co-occur in the roughly 120 validation repertoires was identified by a subsequent analysis.

The CDR3 consists of 14 residues. The V end lost 2 bases, the J end lost 6 bases, and 14 bases lay between the germline ends. The germline V gene has CDR1 SGHRS and CDR2 YFSETQ. Remarks on this clone: The antigen is unknown.

Some clones are missing from TCRdb's copy, which holds only in-frame ones; the method was immunoSEQ multiplex PCR. The sample holds about 220,000 clones, over 80% seen once. The source is a woman in her 30s in good health and CMV-seropositive. The sample was PBMCs. The chain couples TRBV5-1 to TRBJ1-2; TRBD1 might be the D (6 bases). The CDR3 DNA reads TGCGCCAGCAGCTTTAGTACAGGGCTGGATGGCTACACCTTC. It is translated as CASSFSTGLDGYTF.